The 25 T cell receptor beta chains below were found in one sample sequenced in a study of cytomegalovirus exposure and HLA in healthy donors. Amplification used 60 Vbeta primers and 13 Jbeta primers. Assay: immunoSEQ multiplex PCR; the TCRdb copy retains only in-frame clones and omits some. The sample holds 50,000 to 60,000 clones, over 70% seen once. Sequenced sample: PBMCs. The receptor set was obtained from a man younger than 35 in good health and CMV-seronegative.

About this clone itself: The DNA is omitted, as the CDR3 cannot be located on it reliably, and the CDR3 follows TCRdb's listing. The chain carries TRBV19 and TRBJ1-2. CDR1 is LNHDA, CDR2 SQIVND, per germline (reference sequence). The CDR3 length equals 12 residues, ends included. The CDR3 here is CASTSGNYGYTF.

This clone occurred a few times. V and J are TRBV18 and TRBJ2-1; D possibly corresponds to TRBD2 (6 bases). The CDR3 sequence is 14 residues long. Germline V CDR1 and CDR2: KGHSH, LQKENI. Deletions cut 10 bases from V and 3 bases from J, with 16 bases between. The chain's CDR3 is CATATSGLYNEQFF. DNA for the CDR3: TGTGCCACCGCCACCAGCGGGCTCTACAATGAGCAGTTCTTC.

Turning to this clone: An end of the junction does not agree with germline; a read error may underlie this. The chain combines TRBV7-2 with TRBJ1-5; D gene uncertain. Per germline, CDR1 SGHTA and CDR2 FQGNSA. This CDR3 has 15 amino acids. In nucleotides, the CDR3 is TGTGCCAGCAGCCCAAGGGCCGCTAGCTATCAGCCCCAGCATTTT. This codes for CASSPRAASYQPQHF.

The chain joins TRBV5-4 to TRBJ2-1, with D possibly TRBD1 on 5 matching bases. The CDR3 covers 11 residues. Germline V gives CDR1 SGHNT, CDR2 YYREEE (reference sequence). V dropped 7 bases and J dropped 5 bases, with 7 bases sitting between them. The CDR3: CASQDNNEQFF. CDR3 in DNA: TGTGCCAGCCAGGACAACAATGAGCAGTTCTTC. Drawing the rest from reference TRBV5-4 and TRBJ2-1, the complete variable domain is ETGVTQSPTHLIKTRGQQVTLRCSSQSGHNTVSWYQQALGQGPQFIFQYYREEENGRGNFPPRFSGLQFPNYSSELNVNALELDDSALYLCASQDNNEQFFGPGTRLTVL.

The chain carries TRBV28 and TRBJ2-1; D perhaps matches TRBD2 (7 bases). V was trimmed by 2 bases and J by 4 bases, leaving 12 bases between them. The germline gives CDR1 MDHEN, CDR2 SYDVKM. This CDR3 region has 15 residues. The CDR3: CASSLGGAQYNEQFF. As DNA, the CDR3 is TGTGCCAGCAGTTTAGGGGGGGCGCAGTACAATGAGCAGTTCTTC.

V is TRBV4-3 and J is TRBJ2-1, with 11 bases matching TRBD2. Looked up from germline, CDR1 is LGHNA and CDR2 is YSLEER. V lost 4 bases, J lost 5 bases, and 4 bases stayed unmatched. The length of the CDR3 is 15 residues. As DNA, the CDR3 is TGCGCCAGCAGCCGGGGGACTAGCGGAGACAATGAGCAGTTCTTC. Encoded protein: CASSRGTSGDNEQFF.

The CDR3 is CASSTSGGTDTQYF. In DNA form, the CDR3 reads TGCGCCAGCAGTACTAGCGGGGGCACAGATACGCAGTATTTT. The V and J genes are TRBV10-1 and TRBJ2-3, with 10 nucleotides matching TRBD2. Germline values: CDR1 WNHNN, CDR2 SYGVQD (reference sequence). Trimming cost V 5 bases and J 1 base; bases outside gene matches: 0. The CDR3 is made up of 14 amino acids.

The rearrangement joins TRBV29-1 to TRBJ2-7, with 7 bases that match TRBD1. The CDR3 runs 15 residues. Germline CDR1 is SQVTM and CDR2 is ANQGSEA. J gave up 0 bases and V 2 bases, and 7 bases lay outside the gene matches. The CDR3 DNA reads as TGCAGCGTTGAAAGGTGGGGACAGTACTCCTACGAGCAGTACTTC. As protein: CSVERWGQYSYEQYF.

The chain combines TRBV4-1 with TRBJ2-3, with TRBD1 identical over 7 bases. V gave up 5 bases and J gave up 3 bases; unmatched junction bases: 5. The CDR3 sequence is 14 residues long. The germline CDR1 and CDR2 sequences are MGHRA and YSYEKL. The chain's CDR3 is CASSYVQGTDTQYF. The CDR3 DNA sequence: TGCGCCAGCAGCTACGTACAGGGGACAGATACGCAGTATTTT.

The chain couples TRBV25-1 to TRBJ1-1; D unresolved. Trimming shortened V by 8 bases and J by 2 bases, and 18 bases separated the two germline ends. Germline-derived CDR1 and CDR2 are MGHDK and SYGVNS. The CDR3 has 15 residues. CDR3 DNA sequence: TGTGCCAGCGCCTCTAACTTTAAGCTAAACACTGAAGCTTTCTTT. Its protein product is CASASNFKLNTEAFF. The full variable domain, completed using reference TRBV25-1 and TRBJ1-1, is EADIYQTPRYLVIGTGKKITLECSQTMGHDKMYWYQQDPGMELHLIHYSYGVNSTEKGDLSSESTVSRIRTEHFPLTLESARPSHTSQYLCASASNFKLNTEAFFGQGTRLTVV.

V and J are TRBV5-4 and TRBJ2-3; perhaps TRBD2 as D (5 bases). Trimming cost V 7 bases and J 11 bases, with 17 bases left between them. CDR1 and CDR2 (germline): SGHNT, YYREEE (reference sequence). This CDR3 has 12 residues. The CDR3 DNA sequence: TGTGCCAGCGCTCGCCTGGAGGAGGAGCAGTATTTT. Protein sequence: CASARLEEEQYF.

This chain joins TRBV6-5 and TRBJ2-3, with D perhaps matching TRBD2 (6 bases). This CDR3 spans 14 amino acids. The germline V and J ends were trimmed by 5 bases and 4 bases, with 13 bases remaining between them. Germline assignment: CDR1 MNHEY and CDR2 SVGAGI. The CDR3 DNA follows: TGTGCCAGCAGTGAATCCGGGGGTCCAGATACGCAGTATTTT. It encodes CASSESGGPDTQYF.

Only one count was recorded for this clone. The chain carries TRBV15 and TRBJ2-1; D is possibly TRBD2 (7 bases). The CDR3 extends over 13 amino acids. CDR1 and CDR2 (germline): LNHNV, YYDKDF (reference sequence). V gave up 0 bases and J gave up 11 bases, with 11 bases separating them. Here the CDR3 DNA reads TGTGCCACCAGCAGAGATCGCGGGGGCAAGCAGTTCTTC. This encodes CATSRDRGGKQFF.

The J gene is TRBJ1-5, the V gene TRBV7-9; 8 nucleotides agree with TRBD1. Germline CDR1 is SEHNR and CDR2 is FQNEAQ (reference sequence). This CDR3 comprises 15 residues. V trimming: 4 bases; J trimming: 3 bases; junction bases outside the gene matches: 5. The CDR3 spells CASSSDRGPNQPQHF. The CDR3 bases are TGTGCCAGCAGCTCCGACAGGGGTCCCAATCAGCCCCAGCATTTT.

This chain joins TRBV7-9 and TRBJ1-2; 7 bases are a match to TRBD1. The CDR3 totals 14 residues. Losses at the gene ends were 5 bases for V and 3 bases for J; bases not matched to a gene: 6. CDR1 and CDR2 from the germline V gene are SEHNR and FQNEAQ (reference sequence). The CDR3 sequence: CASSLTGTDYGYTF. The CDR3, as DNA: TGTGCCAGCAGCCTTACCGGGACAGACTATGGCTACACCTTC.

The rearrangement uses TRBV11-3 and TRBJ2-1; 9 nucleotides line up with TRBD2. Losses at the gene ends were 2 bases for V and 6 bases for J; bases not matched to a gene: 5. In germline, CDR1 is SGHNT, CDR2 YENEEA. The CDR3 consists of 15 residues. The CDR3 nucleotides are TGTGCCAGCAGCTTAAGTCTAGCGGGACCCAATGAGCAGTTCTTC. Amino acid sequence: CASSLSLAGPNEQFF.

The genes are TRBV7-9 and TRBJ2-2; TRBD2 aligns across 8 bases. Looked up from germline, CDR1 is SEHNR and CDR2 is FQNEAQ (reference sequence). CDR3 size: 15 residues. Losses at the gene ends were 3 bases for V and 7 bases for J; bases not matched to a gene: 7. The CDR3 loop reads CASSFRAGASGELFF. The CDR3 DNA reads TGTGCCAGCAGCTTCAGAGCGGGAGCTAGCGGGGAGCTGTTTTTT.

The chain carries TRBV4-2 and TRBJ2-1, with a tentative D call TRBD1 (5 bases). This CDR3 has 15 amino acids. Germline loops: CDR1 LGHNA, CDR2 YNFKEQ. Trimming removed 1 base at V and 5 bases at J, with 12 bases between. CDR3 bases: TGTGCCAGCAGCCAAGTGGTTGGACAAGACAATGAGCAGTTCTTC. This encodes CASSQVVGQDNEQFF.

This sequence joins TRBV5-4 and TRBJ2-7; D call uncertain. Germline V gene lookup returns CDR1 SGHNT and CDR2 YYREEE (reference sequence). This CDR3 spans 16 amino acids. The germline V and J ends were trimmed by 0 bases and 0 bases, with 13 bases remaining between them. The CDR3 sequence is CASSLVGGAFSYEQYF. CDR3 DNA sequence: TGTGCCAGCAGCTTGGTCGGCGGAGCGTTCTCCTACGAGCAGTACTTC.

This clone was seen just once. The rearrangement links TRBV7-4 to TRBJ1-5; 7 nucleotides align to TRBD1. The CDR3 covers 15 residues. Germline V gene lookup returns CDR1 SGHVT and CDR2 SQSDAQ. V lost 5 bases to trimming and J lost 4 bases; unmatched junction nucleotides: 8. The CDR3 nucleotides read TGTGCCAGCAGCCAGGGGGACAGAATAAATCAGCCCCAGCATTTT. Its translation is CASSQGDRINQPQHF.

This chain joins TRBV7-2 and TRBJ1-1; no clear D. This CDR3 comprises 14 residues. V lost 2 bases to trimming and J lost 1 base, with 8 bases between them. Germline V gene data show CDR1 as SGHTA and CDR2 as FQGNSA. Here the CDR3 reads CASSLLQWNTEAFF. The CDR3 DNA sequence: TGTGCCAGCAGCTTATTACAGTGGAACACTGAAGCTTTCTTT.

The chain employs TRBV25-1 and TRBJ1-4, with 7 bases identical to TRBD1. The CDR3 length is 14 residues. V was pared by 5 bases and J by 5 bases, with 5 bases of the junction left unmatched. Germline CDR1 MGHDK, CDR2 SYGVNS. The CDR3 region is CASSTRDRNEKLFF. CDR3 DNA sequence: TGTGCCAGCAGTACTCGGGACAGAAATGAAAAACTGTTTTTT. Variable domain in full (rest from reference TRBV25-1 and TRBJ1-4): EADIYQTPRYLVIGTGKKITLECSQTMGHDKMYWYQQDPGMELHLIHYSYGVNSTEKGDLSSESTVSRIRTEHFPLTLESARPSHTSQYLCASSTRDRNEKLFFGSGTQLSVL.

This clone was picked up a small number of times. The J gene is TRBJ2-6, the V gene TRBV5-1; 9 nucleotides align to TRBD1. V was clipped by 4 bases and J by 3 bases; unmatched bases: 14. This CDR3 region has 19 residues. Germline V gene lookup returns CDR1 SGHRS and CDR2 YFSETQ. Written as DNA, the CDR3 is TGCGCCAGCAGCGGACGCACGGGACAGGGCCGTAATGGGGCCAACGTCCTGACTTTC. Translating it yields CASSGRTGQGRNGANVLTF. Supplemented by reference TRBV5-1 and TRBJ2-6, the full variable domain reads KAGVTQTPRYLIKTRGQQVTLSCSPISGHRSVSWYQQTPGQGLQFLFEYFSETQRNKGNFPGRFSGRQFSNSRSEMNVSTLELGDSALYLCASSGRTGQGRNGANVLTFGAGSRLTVL.

The chain links TRBV28 to TRBJ2-1, with 10 bases identical to TRBD2. The CDR3 length is 20 residues. After removal of 7 bases from V and 2 bases from J, the junction contained 20 bases not matched to a gene. Germline CDR1 and CDR2: MDHEN and SYDVKM. CDR3 nucleotide sequence: TGTGCCAGCACCCCCTATGGGGGTTCCCGAACTAGCGGGACCTACAATGAGCAGTTCTTC. It yields the protein CASTPYGGSRTSGTYNEQFF.

The chain links TRBV6-5 to TRBJ1-4; D remains unclear. Germline V lookup: CDR1 MNHEY, CDR2 SVGAGI. The ends were cut back, 0 bases at V and 0 bases at J, with 5 bases in the middle. The CDR3 runs to 15 residues. The CDR3 is CASSYSSSTNEKLFF. The CDR3 coding sequence is TGTGCCAGCAGTTACTCGAGTTCAACTAATGAAAAACTGTTTTTT.